What follows is one TCR beta chain and its context. Data came from immunoSEQ multiplex PCR; TCRdb stores just in-frame clones and leaves some out. Of roughly 370,000 clones in the sample, approximately 87% were seen once. This entry belongs to a study of blood T cell repertoires in COVID-19. Study details: From T cells, B-cell-depleted T cells, or PBMCs came the material, which was cDNA or gDNA.

Germline lookup yields CDR1 MGHRA and CDR2 YSYEKL. V was pared by 0 bases and J by 2 bases, with 19 bases between. The length of the CDR3 is 19 residues. Ages ranged from about 18 to 89 years, with residence in around 24 US areas. Sequenced material: PBMCs or T cells enriched from blood (not recorded which). The chain combines TRBV4-1 with TRBJ1-4; D might be TRBD1 (5 bases). The receptor's source is a woman aged 50 to 60 who had recovered from COVID-19. The CDR3 is CASSQDAGTQSATNEKLFF. The CDR3 DNA is TGCGCCAGCAGCCAAGACGCCGGGACTCAATCTGCGACTAATGAAAAACTGTTTTTT.